The clone carrying this T cell receptor (beta chain) was found a few times. Its antigen remains unidentified. TCRdb called the 5' RACE reads again in MiXCR, with one record for every CDR3 protein. The sample consists of some 57,000 distinct CDR3 sequences, more than 15% of them appearing once. Study-level findings and limits: The larger-cohort validation was restricted to a single TCR beta V-J rearrangement rather than whole repertoires. Tumor Treg TCRs overlapped most with tumor naive CD4+ cells.

This CDR3 spans 14 amino acids. CDR1 SEHNR and CDR2 FQNEAQ come from the germline V gene (reference sequence). Trimming pared 2 bases from V and 1 base from J, leaving 9 bases between. The sequence was collected from a female donor with breast cancer. V and J are TRBV7-9 and TRBJ2-7; a possible D gene is TRBD1 (6 bases). The sequenced material came from naive CD4+ T cells sorted from blood. Noted subset: naive CD4+ T cells, CD4+CD45RA+CD25-. The CDR3 loop is CASSLPGVSYEQYF. The CDR3 DNA sequence: TGTGCCAGCAGCTTACCAGGGGTGTCCTACGAGCAGTACTTC.